What follows are 14 T cell receptor beta chains derived from one specimen sequenced in a study of CD8 T cells in Susac syndrome. An amount of RNA that ranged from roughly 0.45 to 1 ug was reverse transcribed with random hexamers. TCRdb used MiXCR to reprocess the immunoSEQ multiplex PCR reads, holding one entry per CDR3 protein. The profile shows about 160,000 distinct CDR3 sequences, about 93% of them singletons. Input material: CD4+ T cells from PBMCs. All receptors come from a human donor in good health.

V usage is TRBV7-2 and J usage is TRBJ2-5; perhaps D is TRBD1 or TRBD2 (6 bases each). Looked up from germline, CDR1 is SGHTA and CDR2 is FQGNSA. The CDR3 extends over 15 amino acids. The V and J ends lost 1 base and 1 base respectively, with 10 bases between them. This CDR3 reads CASSLGGALQETQYF. The CDR3, as DNA: TGTGCCAGCAGCTTAGGGGGGGCACTCCAAGAGACCCAGTACTTC.

The chain joins TRBV23-1 to TRBJ2-7; no definite D call. TRBV23-1 has ORF status, its function being uncertain. Trimming shortened V by 9 bases and J by 3 bases, and 15 bases separated the two germline ends. The CDR3 loop spans 13 amino acids. CDR3 in DNA: TGCGCCAGGCCCGGCGTAGGTAACTACGAGCAGTACTTC. The encoded protein is CARPGVGNYEQYF.

The rearrangement links TRBV10-3 to TRBJ1-3; D uncertain. The CDR3 has 12 residues. V shed 4 bases and J shed 2 bases, with 3 bases lying between them. In germline, CDR1 is ENHRY, CDR2 SYGVKD. The CDR3 reads CAISGPGNTIYF. CDR3 DNA sequence: TGTGCCATCAGTGGGCCTGGAAACACCATATATTTT.

The chain employs TRBV5-6 and TRBJ2-6; D remains ambiguous. The CDR3 is 14 residues long. From germline, CDR1 is SGHDT and CDR2 YYEEEE. Deletions cut 9 bases from V and 1 base from J, with 11 bases between. For the CDR3, the DNA is TGTGCCACGATTAAGAGTTCTGGGGCCAACGTCCTGACTTTC. Protein: CATIKSSGANVLTF.

The genes are TRBV7-9 and TRBJ1-6; tentative D call: TRBD1 (5 bases). V lost 7 bases to trimming and J lost 0 bases, with 13 bases between them. The CDR3 length is 16 residues. The germline CDR1 and CDR2 sequences are SEHNR and FQNEAQ (reference sequence). The CDR3 DNA is TGTGCCAGCAAGGGATGGGGCAGCTCCTATAATTCACCCCTCCACTTT. Protein: CASKGWGSSYNSPLHF.

The rearrangement links TRBV18 to TRBJ1-5; a weak D match, TRBD1 (5 bases). There are 15 residues in the CDR3. The germline CDR1 and CDR2 sequences are KGHSH and LQKENI. The V gene lost 1 base and the J gene lost 6 bases, with 13 bases spanning the gap. The CDR3 spells CASSPQALGGQPQHF. The CDR3 DNA sequence: TGTGCCAGCTCACCACAGGCCCTTGGGGGTCAGCCCCAGCATTTT.

The rearrangement uses TRBV6-2 or TRBV6-3 and TRBJ1-1; 7 bases match TRBD1. Germline lookup yields CDR1 MNHEY and CDR2 SVGEGT. The CDR3 length is 13 residues. The V and J ends lost 6 bases and 4 bases, in that order; junction bases with no gene match: 5. CDR3 in DNA: TGTGCCAGCAGCTGGACAGGAGGCACTGAAGCTTTCTTT. Its translation: CASSWTGGTEAFF.

The chain joins TRBV12-3 or TRBV12-4 to TRBJ1-1, with D unclear. V gave up 2 bases and J gave up 8 bases, with 9 bases separating them. The CDR3 contains 12 residues. In DNA, the CDR3 is TGTGCCAGCAGTTTAAGCTTACAGGAAGCTTTCTTT. This translates into CASSLSLQEAFF.

This chain connects TRBV20-1 to TRBJ2-1; D gene unclear. The CDR3 is 9 amino acids. V was clipped by 7 bases and J by 6 bases, with 4 bases between them. Looked up from germline, CDR1 is DFQATT and CDR2 is SNEGSKA (reference sequence). For the CDR3, the DNA is TGCAGTGTATCCAATGAGCAGTTCTTC. Protein: CSVSNEQFF.

The V gene is TRBV29-1, the J gene TRBJ1-2; D not certain. CDR3 length equals 13 residues. The germline V and J ends were trimmed by 6 bases and 5 bases, with 16 bases remaining between them. CDR1 SQVTM and CDR2 ANQGSEA come from the germline V gene. In nucleotides, the CDR3 is TGCAGCGTCAGGTCGTGGGGAAATTATGGCTACACCTTC. It specifies CSVRSWGNYGYTF.

The V gene is TRBV5-1, the J gene TRBJ2-7; D perhaps matches TRBD1 (6 bases). The V gene lost 4 bases and the J gene lost 2 bases, with 13 bases spanning the gap. CDR1 is SGHRS, CDR2 YFSETQ, per germline. The CDR3 totals 14 residues. The CDR3 sequence is CASSLGHSPYEQYF. The DNA for the CDR3 is TGCGCCAGCAGCCTGGGACACAGTCCCTACGAGCAGTACTTC.

The chain has TRBV5-6 and TRBJ1-2; D remains unclear. The V gene lost 1 base and the J gene lost 7 bases, with 14 bases spanning the gap. This CDR3 spans 14 amino acids. The germline gives CDR1 SGHDT, CDR2 YYEEEE. CDR3 region: CASSLSAGIGGYTF. CDR3 bases: TGTGCCAGCAGCTTGAGTGCCGGGATTGGTGGCTACACCTTC.

The chain has TRBV7-2 and TRBJ2-5; D perhaps matches TRBD2 (6 bases). Germline loops: CDR1 SGHTA, CDR2 FQGNSA. This CDR3 spans 14 amino acids. Trimming cost V 5 bases and J 11 bases, with 21 bases left between them. The CDR3 bases are TGTGCCAGCAGCGCAAGTCGCGGGGCTGGAGAGCAGTACTTC. As protein: CASSASRGAGEQYF.

The rearrangement joins TRBV6-5 to TRBJ1-2; perhaps TRBD1 as D (6 bases). Germline loops: CDR1 MNHEY, CDR2 SVGAGI. V lost 7 bases and J 7 bases, leaving 16 bases between the germline ends. CDR3 size: 13 residues. CDR3 protein: CASTQQGMGGYTF. In nucleotides, the CDR3 is TGTGCCAGCACCCAACAGGGTATGGGTGGCTACACCTTC.